The rows below give T cell receptor beta chains drawn from one sample of a study of high-grade serous ovarian cancer treatment subgroups. Data came from immunoSEQ multiplex PCR; TCRdb stores just in-frame clones and leaves some out. The table shows 35,000 to 45,000 clones, with over 60% occurring only once. Sequencing used tumor tissue. The receptors derive from a human donor with high-grade serous ovarian cancer. CDR3s include the opening cysteine and the closing phenylalanine or tryptophan. The D gene is left open where the match is weak. Expanded clones get a size class; other rows say once, few or many, or leave the size out.

D gene,J gene,V gene,clone size,CDR3 protein,CDR3 DNA
TRBD2,TRBJ2-7,TRBV27,NA,CASSPRTSGSYEQYF,TGTGCCAGCAGTCCACGGACTAGCGGGAGCTACGAGCAGTACTTC
TRBD2,TRBJ2-7,TRBV25-1,NA,CASSEGTSGSYEQYF,TGTGCCAGCAGTGAAGGAACTAGCGGATCCTACGAGCAGTACTTC
NA,TRBJ1-5,TRBV28,NA,CASSLLRGPQHF,TGTGCCAGCAGTTTACTTCGAGGGCCCCAGCATTTT
NA,TRBJ1-1,TRBV19,few,CASNMGRDEAFF,TGTGCCAGTAACATGGGGCGAGATGAAGCTTTCTTT
NA,TRBJ2-5,TRBV7-3,NA,CASSLGGTRETQYF,TGTGCCAGCAGCTTAGGCGGGACAAGGGAGACCCAGTACTTC
NA,TRBJ2-6,TRBV7-2,NA,CASSRRSVGANVLTF,TGTGCCAGCAGCCGACGATCCGTCGGGGCCAACGTCCTGACTTTC
TRBD1,TRBJ1-1,TRBV4-3,NA,CASSQGPQGLNTEAFF,TGCGCCAGCAGCCAGGGACCACAGGGGCTTAACACTGAAGCTTTCTTT
TRBD2,TRBJ2-2,TRBV6-1,NA,CATFSGTTTGELFF,TGTGCCACCTTTTCCGGGACTACTACCGGGGAGCTGTTTTTT
NA,TRBJ2-1,TRBV29-1,NA,CSVEWAGSSYNEQFF,TGCAGCGTTGAATGGGCAGGGAGCTCCTACAATGAGCAGTTCTTC
TRBD1,TRBJ2-7,TRBV5-1,NA,CASSLDGAGGKVREQYF,TGCGCCAGCAGCTTAGACGGCGCAGGGGGTAAGGTTCGGGAGCAGTACTTC
TRBD2,TRBJ2-7,TRBV27,NA,CASSPRLAGFYEQYF,TGTGCCAGCAGTCCCCGACTAGCGGGGTTCTACGAGCAGTACTTC
NA,TRBJ1-2,TRBV29-1,NA,CSVEDLRSREDYGYTF,TGCAGCGTTGAAGATCTTAGGTCAAGGGAGGACTATGGCTACACCTTC
NA,TRBJ1-4,TRBV4-1,NA,CASSQGEKLFF,TGCGCCAGCAGCCAAGGTGAAAAACTGTTTTTT
NA,TRBJ1-2,TRBV7-2,NA,CASSRGAGYTF,TGTGCCAGCAGCCGAGGTGCTGGCTACACCTTC
TRBD2,TRBJ2-7,TRBV4-2,few,CASSQVTGLAGTLANEQYF,TGTGCCAGCAGCCAAGTTACTGGACTAGCGGGTACCCTCGCCAACGAGCAGTACTTC
NA,TRBJ2-1,TRBV28,NA,CASSTPIRDEQFF,TGTGCCAGCAGTACCCCGATCCGGGATGAGCAGTTCTTC
NA,TRBJ1-2,TRBV19,few,CASSGEAYGYTF,TGTGCCAGTAGCGGGGAGGCCTATGGCTACACCTTC
NA,TRBJ2-7,TRBV6-1,NA,CASKEGEQYF,TGTGCCAGCAAGGAAGGCGAGCAGTACTTC
NA,TRBJ1-1,TRBV12-5,NA,CASGWRDTEAFF,TGTGCTAGTGGTTGGCGGGACACTGAAGCTTTCTTT
NA,TRBJ1-5,TRBV7-8,NA,CASSFQGTGQPQHF,TGTGCCAGCAGCTTCCAAGGAACGGGACAGCCCCAGCATTTT
NA,TRBJ2-5,TRBV2,NA,CASSVFMSPFQEWTQYF,TGTGCCAGCAGCGTATTCATGAGCCCGTTCCAAGAGTGGACCCAGTACTTC
TRBD1,TRBJ1-2,TRBV6-6,NA,CASSQSGTGLFFYTF,TGTGCCAGCAGCCAATCCGGGACAGGGTTATTCTTCTACACCTTC
NA,TRBJ1-2,TRBV6-5,NA,CASSKIYRNSGGYTF,TGTGCCAGCAGTAAAATATACAGGAACTCGGGTGGCTACACCTTC
NA,TRBJ2-3,TRBV9,NA,CASSMTDGGDTQYF,TGTGCCAGCAGCATGACGGATGGGGGGGATACGCAGTATTTT
NA,TRBJ1-1,TRBV11-3,few,CASSTFSNTEAFF,TGTGCCAGCTCGACCTTCTCGAACACTGAAGCTTTCTTT
NA,TRBJ2-5,TRBV7-2,NA,CASSLATATVETQYF,TGTGCCAGCAGCTTAGCCACCGCTACGGTAGAGACCCAGTACTTC
TRBD1,TRBJ1-5,TRBV27,NA,CASSFRGTGQPQHF,TGTGCCAGCAGTTTTAGGGGGACAGGTCAGCCCCAGCATTTT
TRBD1,TRBJ1-1,TRBV6-6,few,CASSYGTGMGAEAFF,TGTGCCAGCAGTTATGGGACAGGGATGGGCGCTGAAGCTTTCTTT
NA,TRBJ1-2,TRBV18,few,CASSPQDGYTF,TGTGCCAGCTCACCCCAAGATGGCTACACCTTC
NA,TRBJ1-2,TRBV4-3,NA,CASSQNAGPYGYTF,TGCGCCAGCAGCCAAAATGCGGGGCCCTATGGCTACACCTTC
NA,TRBJ1-4,TRBV15,few,CATSKRRRQLGEKLFF,TGTGCCACCAGCAAGAGGAGAAGGCAGCTGGGGGAAAAACTGTTTTTT
TRBD1,TRBJ2-6,TRBV7-9,few,CASTPDRGLKSSGANVLTF,TGTGCCAGCACCCCGGACAGGGGGCTAAAAAGCTCTGGGGCCAACGTCCTGACTTTC
TRBD2,TRBJ2-1,TRBV27,NA,CASGGLAESDNEQFF,TGTGCCAGCGGCGGACTAGCTGAGTCTGACAATGAGCAGTTCTTC
TRBD1,TRBJ1-1,TRBV27,few,CASTRTGTGLNTEAFF,TGTGCCAGCACTAGAACCGGGACAGGCCTGAACACTGAAGCTTTCTTT
NA,TRBJ2-1,TRBV5-4,NA,CASTPRDSRNEQFF,TGTGCCAGCACCCCCCGGGACTCCAGGAATGAGCAGTTCTTC
NA,TRBJ2-7,TRBV10-3,NA,CAISEPGYSYEQYF,TGTGCCATCAGTGAGCCTGGTTACTCCTACGAGCAGTACTTC
TRBD1,TRBJ2-2,TRBV6-6,NA,CASSYRDRGPGELFF,TGTGCCAGCAGTTACCGGGACAGGGGACCCGGGGAGCTGTTTTTT
NA,TRBJ1-1,TRBV6-5,few,CASSTEGPEAFF,TGTGCCAGCAGCACGGAAGGGCCTGAAGCTTTCTTT
NA,TRBJ2-7,TRBV15,NA,CATRAGRLSYEQYF,TGTGCCACCAGGGCAGGGAGGCTCTCCTACGAGCAGTACTTC
TRBD2,TRBJ2-2,TRBV6-5,NA,CASSYLSGSSGELFF,TGTGCCAGCAGTTACTTGAGCGGGAGTTCCGGGGAGCTGTTTTTT
TRBD1,TRBJ1-2,TRBV28,NA,CASRSTGTGWAGYTF,TGTGCCAGCAGATCCACCGGGACAGGGTGGGCTGGCTACACCTTC
NA,TRBJ1-1,TRBV7-9,few,CASSRSEGETEAFF,TGTGCCAGCAGCCGATCAGAAGGGGAGACTGAAGCTTTCTTT
TRBD2,TRBJ2-1,TRBV7-3,NA,CASSLGTSGSYEQFF,TGTGCCAGCAGCTTGGGGACTAGCGGGAGTTATGAGCAGTTCTTC
NA,TRBJ2-2,TRBV11-2,NA,CAIGTPPTGELFF,TGTGCGATAGGGACTCCCCCCACCGGGGAGCTGTTTTTT
NA,TRBJ1-5,TRBV9,NA,CASSAPESNQPQHF,TGTGCCAGCAGCGCCCCGGAGAGCAATCAGCCCCAGCATTTT
NA,TRBJ1-2,TRBV7-9,NA,CASSITGTYGYTF,TGTGCCAGCAGCATTACAGGGACTTATGGCTACACCTTC
TRBD2,TRBJ2-5,TRBV9,NA,CASSVTSGRFGETQYF,TGTGCCAGCAGCGTGACTAGCGGGAGATTTGGGGAGACCCAGTACTTC
NA,TRBJ2-1,TRBV9,NA,CASSVGLQFGHNEQFF,TGTGCCAGCAGCGTAGGGCTTCAGTTCGGGCACAATGAGCAGTTCTTC
TRBD1,TRBJ2-3,TRBV28,NA,CASSLPGTGIDTQYF,TGTGCCAGCAGTCTCCCCGGGACAGGGATAGATACGCAGTATTTT
NA,TRBJ1-2,TRBV2,NA,CATRQDNYGYTF,TGTGCCACCCGTCAGGACAACTATGGCTACACCTTC
NA,TRBJ1-2,TRBV2,NA,CASSVGPENYGYTF,TGTGCCAGCAGTGTAGGGCCAGAAAACTATGGCTACACCTTC
TRBD2,TRBJ2-7,TRBV14,few,CASSQALAGRYEQYF,TGTGCCAGCAGCCAAGCCCTAGCGGGAAGATACGAGCAGTACTTC
NA,TRBJ1-2,TRBV27,NA,CASSSLRSYGYTF,TGTGCCAGCAGTTCCCTGCGGAGCTATGGCTACACCTTC
TRBD1,TRBJ1-2,TRBV5-1,NA,CASSVRDRSSGYTF,TGCGCCAGCAGCGTCCGGGACAGGTCGAGTGGCTACACCTTC
NA,TRBJ2-3,TRBV28,NA,CASSLVSTDTQYF,TGTGCCAGCAGTTTAGTGAGCACAGATACGCAGTATTTT